These 15 T cell receptor beta chains came from one sample sequenced in a study of response to subunit inactivated influenza vaccine. Each CDR3 protein is one row after TCRdb ran MiXCR on the RT-PCR reads. In the table there are approximately 530,000 distinct CDR3 sequences, less than 7.5% of which are singletons. The input for sequencing was PBMCs from blood, taken around 2 years after vaccination. The receptor set was obtained from a man aged 45 to 75 who received an inactivated influenza vaccine.

There are many counts of this clonotype. V is TRBV20-1 and J is TRBJ2-1; D is uncertain. Germline V gene sequence: CDR1 DFQATT, CDR2 SNEGSKA (reference sequence). Trimming pared 3 bases from V and 6 bases from J, leaving 3 bases between. The CDR3 sequence is 10 residues long. The CDR3 protein is CSASANEQFF. CDR3 nucleotide sequence: TGCAGTGCTAGTGCCAATGAGCAGTTCTTC.

The chain couples TRBV20-1 to TRBJ1-2, with D perhaps matching TRBD1 (6 bases). The length of the CDR3 is 13 residues. V was trimmed by 6 bases and J by 4 bases, leaving 15 bases between them. The germline CDR1 and CDR2 sequences are DFQATT and SNEGSKA (reference sequence). The CDR3 is CSAARGQSYGYTF. The CDR3 bases are TGCAGTGCCGCCCGGGGGCAAAGCTATGGCTACACCTTC.

This chain links TRBV24-1 with TRBJ2-3; 7 nucleotides match TRBD1. Germline V gene sequence: CDR1 KGHDR, CDR2 SFDVKD. This CDR3 comprises 15 residues. Trimming took 4 bases from V and 5 from J; bases not matched to a gene: 8. CDR3 in DNA: TGTGCCACCAGTGAGGAGACAGGGCGTGTAGATACGCAGTATTTT. Its translation is CATSEETGRVDTQYF.

This clonotype was seen more than once but under ten times. The gene calls are TRBV5-6 and TRBJ1-2; 9 positions match TRBD1. Per the germline V gene, CDR1 is SGHDT and CDR2 is YYEEEE. The CDR3 runs to 15 residues. The J segment lost 10 bases and the V segment lost 2 bases, leaving 12 bases of the junction unmatched. The CDR3 protein is CASSFTGGSLRAYTF. CDR3 sequence (DNA): TGTGCCAGCAGCTTTACAGGGGGCTCCTTGAGGGCCTACACCTTC.

This clonotype was seen only a few times. The rearrangement uses TRBV7-2 and TRBJ2-4; 9 bases agree with TRBD1. The V and J ends lost 5 bases and 0 bases, in that order; junction bases with no gene match: 5. CDR1 and CDR2 from the germline V gene are SGHTA and FQGNSA. The CDR3 covers 16 residues. The CDR3 sequence: CASSPQGALAKNIQYF. The DNA of the CDR3 is TGTGCCAGCAGCCCACAGGGGGCTCTAGCCAAAAACATTCAGTACTTC.

This clonotype was observed at least ten times. V gene TRBV25-1 combines with J gene TRBJ2-3; 16 bases line up with TRBD2. After removal of 3 bases from V and 3 bases from J, the junction contained 3 bases not matched to a gene. Per the germline V gene, CDR1 is MGHDK and CDR2 is SYGVNS. The CDR3 covers 17 residues. The CDR3 DNA reads TGTGCCAGCAGTGAGGGACTAGCGGGGGGGAGGACAGATACGCAGTATTTT. Protein sequence: CASSEGLAGGRTDTQYF. Supplemented by reference TRBV25-1 and TRBJ2-3, the full variable domain reads EADIYQTPRYLVIGTGKKITLECSQTMGHDKMYWYQQDPGMELHLIHYSYGVNSTEKGDLSSESTVSRIRTEHFPLTLESARPSHTSQYLCASSEGLAGGRTDTQYFGPGTRLTVL.

The genes are TRBV12-3 or TRBV12-4 and TRBJ2-2, with no clear D. Trimming took off 6 bases at V and 1 base at J, with 9 bases between the two ends. CDR3 length: 14 residues. The CDR3 here is CASRTAKNTGELFF. The CDR3 DNA reads as TGTGCCAGCAGAACCGCCAAGAACACCGGGGAGCTGTTTTTT.

This clonotype was seen a few times. The J gene is TRBJ1-5, the V gene TRBV5-8, with D possibly TRBD1 on 6 matching bases. Germline loops: CDR1 SGHTS, CDR2 YDEGEE. The CDR3 has 15 amino acids. V was cut by 2 bases and J by 4 bases, with 13 bases left in between. The CDR3 is CASSLGTLRNQPQHF. Here the CDR3 DNA reads TGTGCCAGCAGCTTAGGGACATTACGAAATCAGCCCCAGCATTTT.

This chain joins TRBV6-2 or TRBV6-3 and TRBJ2-1; D gene unclear. Per germline, CDR1 MNHEY and CDR2 SVGEGT. The ends were cut back, 6 bases at V and 0 bases at J, with 12 bases in the middle. The CDR3 runs 15 residues. The CDR3 region is CASRLDRGSYNEQFF. The CDR3 DNA reads TGTGCCAGCAGGCTGGATAGAGGCTCCTACAATGAGCAGTTCTTC.

This clonotype showed up just a few times. V is TRBV27 and J is TRBJ2-3; a weak D match, TRBD1 (5 bases). The CDR3 totals 11 residues. Germline V gives CDR1 MNHEY, CDR2 SMNVEV (reference sequence). V lost 6 bases, J lost 6 bases, and 7 bases lay in between. The CDR3 protein is CASRGHDTQYF. The CDR3 coding sequence is TGTGCCAGCAGGGGGCACGATACGCAGTATTTT.

In this sample, this clonotype turned up a few times. The gene calls are TRBV6-1 and TRBJ2-7; maybe TRBD1 (6 bases). CDR3 length: 12 amino acids. Germline V gene sequence: CDR1 MNHNS, CDR2 SASEGT. Trimming removed 3 bases at V and 8 bases at J, with 11 bases between. In DNA, the CDR3 is TGTGCCAGCAGTGACCGGGACACAAAGCAGTACTTC. Protein: CASSDRDTKQYF.

V usage is TRBV5-1 and J usage is TRBJ1-3; D is uncertain. The CDR3 consists of 13 residues. The V gene lost 4 bases and the J gene lost 3 bases, with 8 bases spanning the gap. The V gene's germline CDR1 is SGHRS and CDR2 YFSETQ. CDR3 in DNA: TGCGCCAGCAGCGACTCTCATGGAAACACCATATATTTT. Its protein product is CASSDSHGNTIYF.

This clonotype was counted ten times or more. The chain combines TRBV9 with TRBJ2-1; tentatively, D is TRBD2 (5 bases). Trimming cost V 0 bases and J 4 bases, with 5 bases left between them. The germline V gene has CDR1 SGDLS and CDR2 YYNGEE. The CDR3 spans 13 residues. CDR3 nucleotide sequence: TGTGCCAGCAGCGTAGCGGGGTACAATGAGCAGTTCTTC. The encoded protein is CASSVAGYNEQFF.

This clonotype was picked up many times. The chain carries TRBV28 and TRBJ1-1, with TRBD1 identical over 8 bases. J gave up 4 bases and V 6 bases, and 10 bases lay outside the gene matches. CDR3 size: 15 residues. The germline V gene has CDR1 MDHEN and CDR2 SYDVKM. CDR3 protein: CASSSGQAAGTEAFF. The CDR3 nucleotides read TGTGCCAGCAGCTCGGGACAGGCGGCCGGCACTGAAGCTTTCTTT.

V usage is TRBV3-1 and J usage is TRBJ2-7; possible D gene TRBD2, 5 bases. Germline CDR1 LGHDT, CDR2 YNNKEL (reference sequence). V was pared by 1 base and J by 7 bases, with 11 bases between. The CDR3 is made up of 13 amino acids. CDR3 sequence reads: CASSQASRGEQYF. The DNA for the CDR3 is TGTGCCAGCAGCCAAGCGTCGAGAGGGGAGCAGTACTTC.